The rows below give T cell receptor beta chains drawn from one sample of a study of blood T cell repertoires in COVID-19. Assay: immunoSEQ multiplex PCR; the TCRdb copy retains only in-frame clones and omits some. Of more than 200,000 clones detected, around 87% appear once; the ten largest clones hold under 2%. Sequences were obtained from PBMCs or T cells enriched from blood (not recorded which). These receptors were taken from a woman aged 50 to 65 who had recovered from COVID-19. CDR3s include the opening cysteine and the closing phenylalanine or tryptophan. A D gene is named only where the DNA matches it firmly. Part of the rows lack a size; the others show once, few, many or a class for expanded clones.

>TRBV6-1|TRBD2|-|TRBJ2-3
TGTGCCAGCAGTGAAGTTGGGCTAGCGGGAGTACAGTATTTT
CASSEVGLAGVQYF
>TRBV27|TRBD2|-|TRBJ2-7
TGTGCCAGCAGCAAGAGGACTAGCGGGAGGGCCTACGAGCAGTACTTC
CASSKRTSGRAYEQYF
>TRBV28|-|-|TRBJ2-1
TGTGCCAGCAGTTTTGAGAGGGGGAAAATCTACAATGAGCAGTTCTTC
CASSFERGKIYNEQFF
>TRBV18|-|-|TRBJ2-1
TGTGCCAGCTCACCTCTACAGGACAATGAGCAGTTCTTC
CASSPLQDNEQFF
>TRBV12-5|TRBD2|-|TRBJ2-7
TGTGCTAGTGGTTTGGTACTGGCGGGAGGAGGGTTATACGAGCAGTACTTC
CASGLVLAGGGLYEQYF
>TRBV28|TRBD1|-|TRBJ1-2
TGTGCCAGCAGCACTCGAGGGGGCTTTGGCTACACCTTC
CASSTRGGFGYTF
>TRBV5-6|TRBD2|-|TRBJ2-1
TGTGCCAGCAGCTTCGGACTAGCGGGAGAACAGAATGAGCAGTTCTTC
CASSFGLAGEQNEQFF
>TRBV5-1|TRBD1|-|TRBJ2-5
TGCGCCAGCAGTCCGACGACCGGGACAGGGGGGGAGACCCAGTACTTC
CASSPTTGTGGETQYF
>TRBV10-3|TRBD1|few|TRBJ1-6
TGTGCCATCAGTGAGTCGCCCCGCCACGCCGGGACAGGGTATAATTCACCCCTCCACTTT
CAISESPRHAGTGYNSPLHF
>TRBV28|-|-|TRBJ2-7
TGTGCCAGCAGGAGACAGGGAGGTTCGCACGAGCAGTACTTC
CASRRQGGSHEQYF
>TRBV2|TRBD1|-|TRBJ2-3
TGTGCCACTCAGGGGGCGAACGCAGATACGCAGTATTTT
CATQGANADTQYF
>TRBV7-9|TRBD1|once|TRBJ1-1
TGTGCCAGCAGCTTAGGGCAGGGGGCAATCTTTAGGACTGAAGCTTTCTTT
CASSLGQGAIFRTEAFF
>TRBV14|-|-|TRBJ1-2
TGTGCCAGCAGCCAATTCAGTAACTATGGCTACACCTTC
CASSQFSNYGYTF
>TRBV7-2|-|-|TRBJ1-2
TGTGCCAGCAGCTTAGGTGGGGGCGCGAGCGGCTACACCTTC
CASSLGGGASGYTF
>TRBV11-2|-|-|TRBJ1-2
TGTGCCAGCAGCACCCCCGGCAGACAGGGCTACACCTTC
CASSTPGRQGYTF
>TRBV30|TRBD1|-|TRBJ2-7
TGTGCCTGGGGACAGGGGTACTACGAGCAGTACTTC
CAWGQGYYEQYF
>TRBV25-1|TRBD1|-|TRBJ1-1
TGTGCCAGCAGTGGTTACAGGGGTATCGCTGAAGCTTTCTTT
CASSGYRGIAEAFF
>TRBV27|TRBD2|-|TRBJ2-1
TGTGCCAGCAGTCCTCCGGGACTAGCATCGAATGAGCAGTTCTTC
CASSPPGLASNEQFF
>TRBV7-2|TRBD1|-|TRBJ1-2
TGTGCCAGCAGCCCGGACAGGGGGCGCGAGGGTTATGGCTACACCTTC
CASSPDRGREGYGYTF
>TRBV28|-|-|TRBJ2-5
TGTGCCAGCAGTTTACTGACGGGGAAAGAGACCCAGTACTTC
CASSLLTGKETQYF
>TRBV15|TRBD2|-|TRBJ2-5
TGTGCCACCAGCAGAGACATAGGGAGGGCCCAAGAGACCCAGTACTTC
CATSRDIGRAQETQYF
>TRBV19|-|few|TRBJ1-5
TGTGCCAGTAGACCGTCCGGGACATCTCAGCCCCAGCATTTT
CASRPSGTSQPQHF
>TRBV24-1|-|-|TRBJ2-7
TGTGCCACCAGTGATCCCGCGGGCGAGCAGTACTTC
CATSDPAGEQYF
>TRBV18|-|-|TRBJ1-2
TGTGCCAGCTCACCATCGGCAGGCCGTAACTATGGCTACACCTTC
CASSPSAGRNYGYTF
>TRBV27|-|-|TRBJ1-5
TGTGCCAGCAGTCGCGGGACGGCCGACAATCAGCCCCAGCATTTT
CASSRGTADNQPQHF
>TRBV27|TRBD1|-|TRBJ1-6
TGTGCCAGCAACCCGAAGGGTCCCGGACAGGGGCTATACCATCGTCCGCCTAATTCACCCCTCCACTTT
CASNPKGPGQGLYHRPPNSPLHF
>TRBV4-1|TRBD1|-|TRBJ2-7
TGCGCCAGCAGCCCCGACAGGGGCGAGCAGTACTTC
CASSPDRGEQYF
>TRBV9|-|-|TRBJ1-2
TGTGCCAGCAGCCCAACGAGGTGGGGAGGGTTTGGCTACACCTTC
CASSPTRWGGFGYTF
>TRBV28|-|-|TRBJ2-1
TGTGCCAGCAGTCCCCCTAGTGCGTCCTACAATGAGCAGTTCTTC
CASSPPSASYNEQFF
>TRBV3-1/TRBV3-2|-|-|TRBJ1-2
TGTGCCAGCAGCCACCTAGCGGATTCCTATGGCTACACCTTC
CASSHLADSYGYTF
>TRBV7-9|TRBD1|-|TRBJ1-2
TGTGCCAGCAGCTCAGCTAGGACAGGACATGACCTCCCATTGGGCTACACCTTC
CASSSARTGHDLPLGYTF
>TRBV28|-|-|TRBJ1-5
TGTGCCAGCAGCCCAAAAGACGGGGGGTTGCGCAATCAGCCCCAGCATTTT
CASSPKDGGLRNQPQHF
>TRBV7-2|TRBD2|-|TRBJ2-2
TGTGCCAGCAGCTCGGGACTAGCGGGAGTGTTGGAGCTGTTTTTT
CASSSGLAGVLELFF
>TRBV19|-|-|TRBJ2-7
TGTGCCAGTAGTTCCACCATGGGCGGGGAGCAGTACTTC
CASSSTMGGEQYF
>TRBV5-1|-|-|TRBJ1-1
TGCGCCAGCAGCTTGAGGCGGGACACTGAAGCTTTCTTT
CASSLRRDTEAFF
>TRBV12-3/TRBV12-4|-|few|TRBJ2-1
TGTGCCAGCAGGGGGAGCTCCTACAATGAGCAGTTCTTC
CASRGSSYNEQFF
>TRBV7-9|TRBD2|-|TRBJ2-7
TGTGCCAGCAGCTTAGGAACGGGGGGCGAGCAGTACTTC
CASSLGTGGEQYF
>TRBV9|TRBD2|-|TRBJ2-1
TGTGCCAGCAGCCCTGGGACTAGCGGTTACAATGAGCAGTTCTTC
CASSPGTSGYNEQFF
>TRBV19|-|-|TRBJ2-3
TGTGCCAGTACCTCCGGGAGTGGGAATGGGCCAGATACGCAGTATTTT
CASTSGSGNGPDTQYF
>TRBV7-2|-|-|TRBJ1-1
TGTGCCAGCAGACGAAACGGGGTTGGTGGCCTAACTGAAGCTTTCTTT
CASRRNGVGGLTEAFF
>TRBV28|-|-|TRBJ1-4
TGTGCCAGCAACACCCCAGGGTATGAAAAACTGTTTTTT
CASNTPGYEKLFF
>TRBV3-1/TRBV3-2|-|-|TRBJ2-1
TGTGCCAGCAGCCAAGACCCTAGATCTGAGCAGTTCTTC
CASSQDPRSEQFF
>TRBV7-9|TRBD1|-|TRBJ2-3
TGTGCCAGCAGCTCCCCCCCCGGGACAGGGGTTCGGGCTGATACGCAGTATTTT
CASSSPPGTGVRADTQYF
>TRBV21-1|-|-|TRBJ2-7
TGTGCCAGCAGCAAAGTTCTAGGACAGGGAAGGAACGAGCAGTACTTC
CASSKVLGQGRNEQYF
>TRBV6-5|-|-|TRBJ2-7
TGTGCCAGCAGTTACGGTGCGGTAGGGGCATACGAGCAGTACTTC
CASSYGAVGAYEQYF
>TRBV7-3|-|-|TRBJ1-1
TGTGCCAGCAGCCTCCGGGAAATAGGGACTGAAGCTTTCTTT
CASSLREIGTEAFF
>TRBV5-4|-|-|TRBJ2-1
TGTGCCAGCAGCTTGTACTATCGAGATGAGCAGTTCTTC
CASSLYYRDEQFF
>TRBV5-1|TRBD2|-|TRBJ2-3
TGCGCCAGCAGCGGGGAGGGACCTCCCACAGATACGCAGTATTTT
CASSGEGPPTDTQYF
>TRBV5-6|-|-|TRBJ2-1
TGTGCCAGCAGCAATGGAGGGCCGGGGTACAATGAGCAGTTCTTC
CASSNGGPGYNEQFF
>TRBV5-6|-|-|TRBJ1-6
TGTGCCAGCAGCTTGGGACAGGTAGAAAATTCACCCCTCCACTTT
CASSLGQVENSPLHF
>TRBV30|TRBD2|-|TRBJ2-1
TGTGCCTGGAGTGTACTTAGTAGCGGGAACTACAATGAGCAGTTCTTC
CAWSVLSSGNYNEQFF
>TRBV11-2|-|-|TRBJ2-7
TGTGCCAGCAGCTTGCGGTCCGGGACACGGAGCTACGAGCAGTACTTC
CASSLRSGTRSYEQYF
>TRBV9|-|-|TRBJ2-3
TGTGCCAGCAGCGACCGCCGACAACTAGGCACAGATACGCAGTATTTT
CASSDRRQLGTDTQYF
>TRBV14|-|few|TRBJ2-7
TGTGCCAGCAGCCAATGGGGAGCTGTAAACGAGCAGTACTTC
CASSQWGAVNEQYF
>TRBV7-2|TRBD2|-|TRBJ2-7
TGTGCCAGCAGCTTACCCGGTTGGACTAGCGGGAAGGGCGAGCAGTACTTC
CASSLPGWTSGKGEQYF